One sample yielded the 31 T cell receptor beta chains listed below, sequenced in a study of blood T cell repertoires in COVID-19. TCRdb keeps only in-frame clones here, not all; method: immunoSEQ multiplex PCR. The sample includes over 80,000 clones, 80% to 90% of them seen just once. Sequencing was performed on peripheral blood. Receptors were obtained from a man between 45 and 60 years old with acute or convalescent COVID-19.

The DNA for the CDR3 is TGTGCCAGCAGCCCGGACAGGGTTAGCACAGATACGCAGTATTTT. It translates to CASSPDRVSTDTQYF. V and J are TRBV6-2 or TRBV6-3 and TRBJ2-3; TRBD1 agrees at 8 bases. The germline V gene encodes CDR1 MNHEY and CDR2 SVGEGT. The CDR3 totals 15 residues. Unmatched junction bases numbered 5, after V lost 6 bases and J lost 0 bases.

The V and J genes are TRBV6-5 and TRBJ1-1; 8 positions match TRBD1. This CDR3 comprises 14 residues. CDR1 is MNHEY and CDR2 is SVGAGI in the germline V gene. Losses at the gene ends were 6 bases for V and 2 bases for J; bases not matched to a gene: 5. CDR3 coding DNA: TGTGCCAGCAGAGGACAGGGAGACAACACTGAAGCTTTCTTT. It encodes CASRGQGDNTEAFF.

V is TRBV7-2 and J is TRBJ2-5; 7 positions match TRBD1. The junction had 19 bases not matched to a gene; V was cut back by 5 bases and J by 7 bases. Germline values: CDR1 SGHTA, CDR2 FQGNSA. CDR3 length: 17 residues. The CDR3 DNA sequence: TGTGCCAGCAGCCCCGAAGGGGGCCTAAGTCCGAAGTTGACCCAGTACTTC. It specifies CASSPEGGLSPKLTQYF.

This sequence joins TRBV3-1 (or the pseudogene TRBV3-2) and TRBJ2-1; a weak D match, TRBD1 (5 bases). Germline loops: CDR1 LGHDT, CDR2 YNNKEL (reference sequence). The CDR3 has 16 amino acids. V was trimmed by 4 bases and J by 0 bases, leaving 13 bases between them. The CDR3 nucleotides read TGTGCCAGCAGCCCCCTCCAGGGCCTCTCCTACAATGAGCAGTTCTTC. Its translation: CASSPLQGLSYNEQFF.

The V call is TRBV19, the J call TRBJ1-2; D possibly corresponds to TRBD1 (6 bases). Germline CDR1 and CDR2: LNHDA and SQIVND (reference sequence). CDR3 length: 12 residues. Deletions cut 8 bases from V and 6 bases from J, with 13 bases between. The CDR3 region is CASRTEPDGYTF. CDR3 DNA: TGTGCCAGTCGGACAGAGCCGGATGGCTACACCTTC.

V gene TRBV6-5 combines with J gene TRBJ1-1; D uncertain. The germline CDR1 and CDR2 sequences are MNHEY and SVGAGI. CDR3 length: 11 residues. Trimming removed 5 bases from V and 5 bases from J, with 6 bases in between. The DNA for the CDR3 is TGTGCCAGCAGTACTCTGACTGAAGCTTTCTTT. It encodes CASSTLTEAFF.

The J gene is TRBJ2-7, the V gene TRBV21-1; TRBD1, the D gene given by the table, was not confirmed from the DNA. TRBV21-1 is given as a pseudogene. This CDR3 spans 16 amino acids. DNA of the CDR3: TGTGCCAGCAGGCCCTTCGGTGGACAGGGAGGGAACGAGCAGTACTTC. This gives the protein CASRPFGGQGGNEQYF.

In this sample, this clone turned up once. The gene calls are TRBV5-6 and TRBJ1-3; a possible D gene is TRBD1 (6 bases). V was trimmed by 4 bases and J by 5 bases, leaving 13 bases between them. The germline gives CDR1 SGHDT, CDR2 YYEEEE. The CDR3 covers 14 residues. DNA of the CDR3: TGTGCCAGCAGCCTGTCAGGGGCCAGAAACACCATATATTTT. Translated: CASSLSGARNTIYF.

J is TRBJ2-7 and V is TRBV5-1; TRBD2 might be the D (6 bases). Germline V lookup: CDR1 SGHRS, CDR2 YFSETQ. This CDR3 is 15 amino acids long. Trimming took 0 bases from V and 3 from J, leaving 13 bases between them. CDR3: CASSLVVADIYEQYF. As DNA, the CDR3 is TGCGCCAGCAGCTTGGTGGTAGCGGACATCTACGAGCAGTACTTC.

This clone was counted only a few times. The junction does not match germline at one end; this may be a read error. The gene calls are TRBV28 and TRBJ1-1; 10 positions match TRBD1. Germline assignment: CDR1 MDHEN and CDR2 SYDVKM. The CDR3 length is 13 residues. The CDR3 sequence: CASSVGTGVAILF. The CDR3 DNA reads TGTGCCAGCAGCGTCGGGACAGGGGTTGCTATCCTCTTT. The full variable domain, completed using reference TRBV28 and TRBJ1-1, is DVKVTQSSRYLVKRTGEKVFLECVQDMDHENMFWYRQDPGLGLRLIYFSYDVKMKEKGDIPEGYSVSREKKERFSLILESASTNQTSMYLCASSVGTGVAILFGQGTRLTVV.

This chain connects TRBV5-1 to TRBJ1-3; TRBD1 agrees at 9 bases. Trimming removed 6 bases from V and 7 bases from J; junction bases left unmatched: 17. This CDR3 contains 17 residues. The germline V gene has CDR1 SGHRS and CDR2 YFSETQ. CDR3 protein: CASNSGGTGHRSNTIYF. CDR3 DNA: TGCGCCAGCAACAGTGGGGGGACAGGGCACCGGTCGAACACCATATATTTT.

V gene TRBV4-2 combines with J gene TRBJ1-4; a weak D match, TRBD1 (5 bases). The length of the CDR3 is 18 residues. V was cut by 0 bases and J by 4 bases, with 18 bases left in between. The germline V gene has CDR1 LGHNA and CDR2 YNFKEQ. This CDR3 is CASSQEGGGGENNEKLFF. The CDR3 nucleotides are TGTGCCAGCAGCCAAGAGGGGGGTGGAGGAGAAAATAATGAAAAACTGTTTTTT.

The J gene is TRBJ2-6, the V gene TRBV9; D not certain. V lost 0 bases and J 0 bases, leaving 4 bases between the germline ends. This CDR3 is 15 amino acids long. The germline V gene has CDR1 SGDLS and CDR2 YYNGEE. The CDR3 DNA is TGTGCCAGCAGCGTAGGGGCCTCTGGGGCCAACGTCCTGACTTTC. It is translated as CASSVGASGANVLTF.

The gene calls are TRBV19 and TRBJ1-5, with 9 bases identical to TRBD1. The CDR3 has 18 amino acids. V gave up 6 bases and J gave up 2 bases; unmatched junction bases: 14. The germline CDR1 and CDR2 sequences are LNHDA and SQIVND (reference sequence). The DNA of the CDR3 is TGTGCCAGTAGCCTCATACAGGGACAGGGAATTGGCAATCAGCCCCAGCATTTT. This encodes CASSLIQGQGIGNQPQHF. Using reference TRBV19 and TRBJ1-5 for the parts outside the CDR3, the full variable domain is DGGITQSPKYLFRKEGQNVTLSCEQNLNHDAMYWYRQDPGQGLRLIYYSQIVNDFQKGDIAEGYSVSREKKESFPLTVTSAQKNPTAFYLCASSLIQGQGIGNQPQHFGDGTRLSIL.

The chain combines TRBV27 with TRBJ1-5, with D perhaps matching TRBD1 (6 bases). With 5 bases removed from V and 6 bases from J, the gap between germline ends came to 14 bases. This CDR3 has 14 residues. Germline V gene sequence: CDR1 MNHEY, CDR2 SMNVEV (reference sequence). This CDR3 is CASSPQGWGQPQHF. CDR3 DNA sequence: TGTGCCAGCAGTCCTCAGGGGTGGGGTCAGCCCCAGCATTTT.

This clone has only one observation. V usage is TRBV12-3 or TRBV12-4 and J usage is TRBJ1-2, with TRBD1 matching over 10 bases. The CDR3 is 13 residues long. With V trimmed by 6 bases and J by 3 bases, 1 base remained unmatched. The CDR3 DNA follows: TGTGCCAGCAGGGACAGGGGGGACTATGGCTACACCTTC. It specifies CASRDRGDYGYTF.

The rearrangement links TRBV5-1 to TRBJ2-7; 9 bases are shared with TRBD1. V was clipped by 4 bases and J by 2 bases; unmatched bases: 7. Germline V gene data show CDR1 as SGHRS and CDR2 as YFSETQ. The CDR3 totals 15 residues. CDR3 sequence (DNA): TGCGCCAGCAGCCCAGGGACAGGGCTTCCCTACGAGCAGTACGTC. It codes for CASSPGTGLPYEQYV.

The V call is TRBV4-1, the J call TRBJ2-2; the D gene is possibly TRBD2 (7 bases). Trimming left V 3 bases short and J 6 bases short, with 14 bases between. This CDR3 has 15 amino acids. CDR1 MGHRA and CDR2 YSYEKL come from the germline V gene. The chain's CDR3 is CASSQVVGGPGELFF. The CDR3, as DNA: TGCGCCAGCAGCCAGGTGGTCGGGGGGCCCGGGGAGCTGTTTTTT.

The rearrangement uses TRBV7-2 and TRBJ2-3, with D uncertain. CDR1 and CDR2 from the germline V gene are SGHTA and FQGNSA. The CDR3 totals 13 residues. The V end lost 3 bases, the J end lost 2 bases, and 6 bases lay between the germline ends. CDR3 region: CASSFTYTDTQYF. The CDR3 DNA sequence: TGTGCCAGCAGCTTCACTTACACAGATACGCAGTATTTT. Based on the CDR3 plus reference TRBV7-2 and TRBJ2-3, the full variable domain is GAGVSQSPSNKVTEKGKDVELRCDPISGHTALYWYRQSLGQGLEFLIYFQGNSAPDKSGLPSDRFSAERTGGSVSTLTIQRTQQEDSAVYLCASSFTYTDTQYFGPGTRLTVL.

V gene TRBV25-1 combines with J gene TRBJ1-3, with a tentative D call TRBD1 (5 bases). Looked up from germline, CDR1 is MGHDK and CDR2 is SYGVNS. This CDR3 region has 13 residues. V was cut by 4 bases and J by 4 bases, with 8 bases left in between. The CDR3 sequence is CASSGGAGNTIYF. The CDR3, as DNA: TGTGCCAGCAGTGGGGGCGCGGGAAACACCATATATTTT.

The chain employs TRBV30 and TRBJ2-1; D is possibly TRBD1 (5 bases). Between the trimmed V and J ends, which lost 1 base and 7 bases, there was a span of 8 bases. This CDR3 region has 12 residues. CDR1 and CDR2 from the germline V gene are GTSNPN and SVGIG (reference sequence). The CDR3 DNA follows: TGTGCCTGGAGTGACCAGGGTAATGAGCAGTTCTTC. It translates to CAWSDQGNEQFF.

This CDR3 is CASRELDWPETGELFF. The CDR3 DNA follows: TGTGCCAGCAGGGAACTAGACTGGCCGGAGACCGGGGAGCTGTTTTTT. The rearrangement uses TRBV2 and TRBJ2-2, with a possible D match to TRBD2 (5 bases). V gave up 6 bases and J gave up 5 bases, with 19 bases separating them. From germline, CDR1 is SNHLY and CDR2 FYNNEI. CDR3 size: 16 residues. The full variable domain, rest sourced from reference TRBV2 and TRBJ2-2, is EPEVTQTPSHQVTQMGQEVILRCVPISNHLYFYWYRQILGQKVEFLVSFYNNEISEKSEIFDDQFSVERPDGSNFTLKIRSTKLEDSAMYFCASRELDWPETGELFFGEGSRLTVL.

This sequence joins TRBV10-3 and TRBJ2-7; 11 bases match TRBD1. Per the germline V gene, CDR1 is ENHRY and CDR2 is SYGVKD. This CDR3 spans 15 amino acids. Trimming cost V 7 bases and J 1 base; bases outside gene matches: 6. CDR3 DNA sequence: TGTGCCATCAAATCCGGGACAGGGGGATCCTACGAGCAGTACTTC. This codes for CAIKSGTGGSYEQYF.

V is TRBV9 and J is TRBJ2-1; TRBD1 matches 9 bases. The V gene end was trimmed by 4 bases and the J gene end by 9 bases; junction bases not matched to a gene: 11. Per the germline V gene, CDR1 is SGDLS and CDR2 is YYNGEE. The CDR3 contains 15 residues. CDR3 loop: CASSPQGQGIGEQFF. The DNA of the CDR3 is TGTGCCAGCAGCCCACAGGGACAGGGAATCGGTGAGCAGTTCTTC.

This chain uses TRBV5-6 with TRBJ2-7; unclear D gene. The CDR3 length is 12 residues. Looked up from germline, CDR1 is SGHDT and CDR2 is YYEEEE. With 2 bases removed from V and 5 bases from J, the gap between germline ends came to 8 bases. CDR3 loop: CASSFSFHEQYF. DNA of the CDR3: TGTGCCAGCAGCTTCTCCTTCCACGAGCAGTACTTC.

This rearrangement joins TRBV27 to TRBJ1-5, with D perhaps TRBD1 (6 bases). The germline V and J ends were trimmed by 8 bases and 4 bases, with 18 bases remaining between them. Germline loops: CDR1 MNHEY, CDR2 SMNVEV (reference sequence). The CDR3 runs 15 residues. CDR3 in amino acids: CASGQQGVGNQPQHF. CDR3 nucleotide sequence: TGTGCCAGCGGACAACAGGGAGTAGGGAATCAGCCCCAGCATTTT.

The rearrangement joins TRBV6-5 to TRBJ2-7, with 10 positions matching TRBD1. From germline, CDR1 is MNHEY and CDR2 SVGAGI. CDR3 length equals 14 residues. V lost 8 bases and J lost 2; bases outside the gene matches: 6. The CDR3 DNA sequence: TGTGCCAGCGCGATAGGACAGGGGGCCTACGAGCAGTACTTC. Amino acid sequence: CASAIGQGAYEQYF.

The J gene is TRBJ1-1, the V gene TRBV6-5; 7 nucleotides agree with TRBD1. Germline CDR1 and CDR2: MNHEY and SVGAGI. The CDR3 runs to 14 residues. V lost 6 bases and J lost 2; bases outside the gene matches: 6. CDR3 coding DNA: TGTGCCAGCAGAAACAGGGGTTTAAACACTGAAGCTTTCTTT. This translates into CASRNRGLNTEAFF.

The gene calls are TRBV19 and TRBJ2-1, with a possible D match to TRBD2 (6 bases). V gave up 5 bases and J gave up 4 bases, with 12 bases separating them. The CDR3 sequence is 14 residues long. CDR1 is LNHDA and CDR2 is SQIVND in the germline V gene (reference sequence). CDR3 residues: CASSAWDSYNEQFF. The CDR3 DNA reads TGTGCCAGTAGTGCCTGGGACTCGTACAATGAGCAGTTCTTC.

This clone counts as medium-sized (0.01 to 0.1%). The chain recombines TRBV6-4 with TRBJ2-3; no clear D gene. The CDR3 has 13 amino acids. CDR1 and CDR2 (germline): MRHNA, SNTAGT. V was pared by 2 bases and J by 0 bases, with 3 bases between. CDR3 sequence reads: CASSDTSTDTQYF. The CDR3 DNA reads as TGTGCCAGCAGTGACACTAGCACAGATACGCAGTATTTT.

The sample holds a few counts of this clone. The gene calls are TRBV27 and TRBJ2-3, with D perhaps TRBD1 (5 bases). The CDR3 sequence is 13 residues long. CDR1 is MNHEY, CDR2 SMNVEV, per germline (reference sequence). Between the trimmed V and J ends, which lost 4 bases and 7 bases, there was a span of 12 bases. The CDR3 protein is CASSSQGPYTQYF. The CDR3 DNA reads TGTGCCAGCAGTTCTCAGGGCCCCTATACGCAGTATTTT.